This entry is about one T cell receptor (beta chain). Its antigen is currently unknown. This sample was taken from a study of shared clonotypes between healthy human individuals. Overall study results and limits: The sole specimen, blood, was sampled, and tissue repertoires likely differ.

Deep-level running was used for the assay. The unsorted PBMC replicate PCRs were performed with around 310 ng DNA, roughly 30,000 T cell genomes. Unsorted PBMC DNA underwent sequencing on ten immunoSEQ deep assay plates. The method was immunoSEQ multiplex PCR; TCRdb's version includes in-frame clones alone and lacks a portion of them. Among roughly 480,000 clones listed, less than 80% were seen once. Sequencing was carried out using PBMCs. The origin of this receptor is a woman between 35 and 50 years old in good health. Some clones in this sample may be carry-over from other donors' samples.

CDR3: CASSTQEGSGRAVYEQYF. DNA of the CDR3: TGTGCCAGCAGCACACAAGAGGGTAGCGGGAGGGCCGTTTACGAGCAGTACTTC. The V call is TRBV7-8, the J call TRBJ2-7, with 11 bases aligning to TRBD2. CDR1 and CDR2 (germline): SGHVS, FQNEAQ. CDR3 size: 18 residues. V trimming: 5 bases; J trimming: 4 bases; junction bases outside the gene matches: 16.